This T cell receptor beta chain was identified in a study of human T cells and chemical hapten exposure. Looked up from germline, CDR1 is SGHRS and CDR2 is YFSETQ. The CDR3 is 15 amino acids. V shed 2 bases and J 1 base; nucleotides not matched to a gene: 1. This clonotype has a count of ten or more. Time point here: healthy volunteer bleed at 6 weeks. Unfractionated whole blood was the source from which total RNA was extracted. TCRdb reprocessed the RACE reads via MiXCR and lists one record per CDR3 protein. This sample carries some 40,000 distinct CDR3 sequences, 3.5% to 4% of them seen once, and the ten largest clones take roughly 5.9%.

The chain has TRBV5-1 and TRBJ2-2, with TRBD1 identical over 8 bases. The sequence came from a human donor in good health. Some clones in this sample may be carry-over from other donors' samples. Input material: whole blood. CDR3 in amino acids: CASSLGTGNTGELFF. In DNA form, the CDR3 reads TGCGCCAGCAGCTTAGGGACAGGGAACACCGGGGAGCTGTTTTTT.